The sequence of this T cell receptor (beta chain) was determined in a study of vaccination effects on CD4 cells after COVID-19. Study in general: Every well got over 1.5 million PBMC, which were grown with about 10 IU/ml IL-2 and 9 to 10 ug/ml peptides.

Measured with immunoSEQ multiplex PCR; TCRdb has only the in-frame clones, and not every one. The sample has nearly 45,000 clones; around 70% are singletons. This clone came up a few times. Its specificity is unknown. The CDR3 covers 17 residues. CDR1 and CDR2 from the germline V gene are SGHNT and YYREEE (reference sequence). Trimming cost V 0 bases and J 8 bases; bases outside gene matches: 11. When less than 11 days of culture had elapsed, CD4+ T cells were isolated. Vaccine administered to participants consisted of two doses of either BNT162b2 or mRNA-1273. This clonotype was sampled from a human donor who received a COVID-19 vaccine. The source material was CD4+ T cells from PBMCs cultured without peptide, sampled after COVID-19 vaccination. The V call is TRBV5-4, the J call TRBJ2-1, with 10 nucleotides matching TRBD2. The CDR3 loop is CASSLGDMGLAWHEQFF. CDR3 nucleotides: TGTGCCAGCAGCTTGGGGGATATGGGACTAGCGTGGCATGAGCAGTTCTTC.